This is a list of T cell receptor beta chains from one sample in a study of blood T cell repertoires in COVID-19. TCRdb's table, derived via immunoSEQ multiplex PCR, lists solely in-frame clones and lacks some. This table has 300,000 to 450,000 clones, about 85% appearing once. Sequencing input: peripheral blood. The receptor source for this set is a young woman with acute or convalescent COVID-19. Both conserved end residues are part of each CDR3. D genes are given only for firm matches. Clone sizes are given selectively: once, few, many, or a class where the clone is expanded.

D gene,clone size,V gene,J gene,CDR3 protein,CDR3 DNA
-,-,TRBV6-4,TRBJ1-3,CASSDMGSLSGNTIYF,TGTGCCAGCAGTGACATGGGGAGTCTCTCTGGAAACACCATATATTTT
TRBD1,-,TRBV11-2,TRBJ2-3,CASSPTTGDTLDTQYF,TGTGCCAGCAGCCCCACGACAGGGGATACGTTAGATACGCAGTATTTT
-,-,TRBV28,TRBJ1-5,CASRGAYSNQPQHF,TGTGCCAGCAGGGGGGCCTATAGCAATCAGCCCCAGCATTTT
TRBD1,-,TRBV7-9,TRBJ2-3,CASSSGQGEVDTQYF,TGTGCCAGCAGCTCGGGACAGGGGGAGGTGGATACGCAGTATTTT
TRBD1,-,TRBV19,TRBJ1-6,CASKETGSSYNSPLHF,TGTGCCAGTAAAGAGACAGGGAGCTCCTATAATTCACCCCTCCACTTT
-,-,TRBV12-3/TRBV12-4,TRBJ1-5,CASSLKGDQPQHF,TGTGCCAGCAGTTTGAAGGGGGATCAGCCCCAGCATTTT
TRBD1,-,TRBV18,TRBJ1-2,CASSPIPGQGYGYTF,TGTGCCAGCTCACCGATTCCGGGACAGGGTTACGGCTACACCTTC
TRBD1,-,TRBV19,TRBJ2-6,CASRTGTGNSGANVLTF,TGTGCCAGTAGAACCGGGACAGGCAACTCTGGGGCCAACGTCCTGACTTTC
TRBD1,-,TRBV6-5,TRBJ1-5,CASSYSTGKGQPQHF,TGTGCCAGCAGTTACTCGACAGGGAAAGGTCAGCCCCAGCATTTT
-,-,TRBV15,TRBJ1-3,CATRGEGNGNTIYF,TGTGCCACCAGGGGGGAGGGTAACGGAAACACCATATATTTT
TRBD1,-,TRBV4-2,TRBJ1-1,CASSQVGQGNTEAFF,TGTGCCAGCAGCCAAGTGGGACAGGGGAACACTGAAGCTTTCTTT
-,once,TRBV28,TRBJ1-2,CASSLWEGMGYGYTF,TGTGCCAGCAGTTTATGGGAGGGGATGGGCTATGGCTACACCTTC
TRBD2,-,TRBV5-1,TRBJ2-3,CASSAGTSGDTQYF,TGCGCCAGCAGCGCCGGGACTAGCGGGGATACGCAGTATTTT
-,-,TRBV4-1,TRBJ2-7,CASSQDYRQTYEQYF,TGCGCCAGCAGCCAAGATTATCGACAAACCTACGAGCAGTACTTC
-,-,TRBV28,TRBJ2-5,CATSQETQYF,TGTGCCACCTCTCAGGAGACCCAGTACTTC
-,-,TRBV6-2/TRBV6-3,TRBJ1-2,CASSLSGSVNYGYTF,TGTGCCAGCAGTTTATCCGGTTCGGTTAACTATGGCTACACCTTC
-,-,TRBV10-3,TRBJ2-1,CAIGQRGTVDNEQFF,TGTGCCATCGGTCAACGGGGGACAGTCGACAATGAGCAGTTCTTC
TRBD1,-,TRBV9,TRBJ2-7,CASSVGDRAYEQYF,TGTGCCAGCAGCGTAGGGGACAGAGCCTACGAGCAGTACTTC
TRBD2,-,TRBV3-1/TRBV3-2,TRBJ2-7,CASSYTSGTSRYEQYF,TGTGCCAGCAGCTACACCTCCGGGACTAGCAGGTACGAGCAGTACTTC
-,-,TRBV10-3,TRBJ2-3,CAISQGLSVTDTQYF,TGTGCCATCAGTCAGGGGTTATCCGTCACAGATACGCAGTATTTT
TRBD2,-,TRBV5-1,TRBJ2-5,CASSFRSSGQIVGETQYF,TGCGCCAGCAGCTTTAGGTCTAGCGGGCAAATTGTAGGAGAGACCCAGTACTTC
-,few,TRBV9,TRBJ1-5,CASSAGTNNQPQHF,TGTGCCAGCAGCGCAGGGACAAATAATCAGCCCCAGCATTTT
-,-,TRBV30,TRBJ1-2,CASQINYGYTF,TGTGCCTCGCAGATTAACTATGGCTACACCTTC
-,-,TRBV28,TRBJ1-3,CASNQGVTGNTIYF,TGTGCCAGCAACCAGGGCGTCACTGGAAACACCATATATTTT
-,-,TRBV11-3,TRBJ1-2,CASSRQDWSNYGYTF,TGTGCCAGCAGCCGTCAGGACTGGTCTAACTATGGCTACACCTTC
-,-,TRBV6-6,TRBJ1-1,CASSYSSGQANTEAFF,TGTGCCAGCAGTTACAGTTCTGGTCAGGCGAACACTGAAGCTTTCTTT
-,-,TRBV4-1,TRBJ2-4,CASSLGRAPELAKNIQYF,TGCGCCAGCAGCCTTGGCAGGGCGCCAGAGCTAGCCAAAAACATTCAGTACTTC
TRBD2,-,TRBV19,TRBJ2-1,CASSPTGGSLNEQFF,TGTGCCAGTAGCCCAACTGGCGGGAGCCTTAATGAGCAGTTCTTC
-,-,TRBV6-4,TRBJ2-1,CASSDSNRGEQFF,TGTGCCAGCAGTGACTCCAACCGCGGTGAGCAGTTCTTC
TRBD1,-,TRBV6-5,TRBJ1-2,CASTITGQGRNGYTF,TGTGCCAGCACTATAACTGGACAGGGACGGAATGGCTACACCTTC
-,-,TRBV5-1,TRBJ1-1,CASSFRLGTEAFF,TGCGCCAGCAGCTTCAGGTTGGGCACTGAAGCTTTCTTT
TRBD1,-,TRBV9,TRBJ1-1,CASSAGTGVGTEAFF,TGTGCCAGCAGCGCAGGGACAGGGGTCGGCACTGAAGCTTTCTTT
-,-,TRBV5-6,TRBJ1-2,CATEGGSGYGYTF,TGTGCCACAGAGGGAGGATCGGGTTATGGCTACACCTTC
TRBD2,-,TRBV11-2,TRBJ2-7,CASSLGGGGAYEQYF,TGTGCCAGCAGCTTAGGTGGCGGGGGGGCCTACGAGCAGTACTTC
-,-,TRBV9,TRBJ1-1,CASSPGEFGSEAFF,TGTGCCAGCAGCCCTGGGGAATTTGGGAGTGAAGCTTTCTTT
-,few,TRBV25-1,TRBJ1-2,CASSEYRGNYGYTF,TGTGCCAGCAGTGAATATCGGGGTAACTATGGCTACACCTTC
-,-,TRBV12-5,TRBJ1-3,CASGSGSSGNTIYF,TGTGCTAGTGGTTCCGGGAGCTCTGGAAACACCATATATTTT
-,-,TRBV12-3/TRBV12-4,TRBJ1-2,CASSLRVLLGYTF,TGTGCCAGCAGTTTAAGAGTACTTCTCGGCTACACCTTC
TRBD1,-,TRBV7-6,TRBJ1-5,CASSEGALSNQPQHF,TGTGCCAGCAGCGAGGGGGCCCTTAGCAATCAGCCCCAGCATTTT
TRBD1,-,TRBV6-5,TRBJ1-6,CASSAGTASSPLHF,TGTGCCAGCAGCGCCGGGACAGCAAGTTCACCCCTCCACTTT
TRBD2,-,TRBV25-1,TRBJ2-2,CASSASGTSGTGELFF,TGTGCCAGCAGCGCGTCCGGGACTAGCGGGACCGGGGAGCTGTTTTTT
TRBD1,-,TRBV24-1,TRBJ1-2,CATSDWDSIDGYTF,TGTGCCACCAGTGATTGGGACAGTATAGATGGCTACACCTTC
TRBD2,-,TRBV19,TRBJ2-7,CASSWRDYRYEQYF,TGTGCCAGTAGTTGGCGGGACTACCGCTACGAGCAGTACTTC
-,-,TRBV12-5,TRBJ1-6,CASGPLGGSPLHF,TGTGCTAGTGGTCCGCTCGGGGGGTCACCCCTCCACTTT
TRBD1,-,TRBV5-6,TRBJ1-1,CASSKDRGISSERSEAFF,TGTGCCAGCAGCAAAGACAGGGGGATCTCTTCGGAACGCTCTGAAGCTTTCTTT
-,-,TRBV9,TRBJ1-6,CASSVGRPGSPLHF,TGTGCCAGCAGCGTAGGGCGGCCTGGGTCACCCCTCCACTTT
-,once,TRBV5-4,TRBJ1-2,CATLAEVGYGYTF,TGTGCCACTTTAGCCGAGGTCGGCTATGGCTACACCTTC
-,-,TRBV28,TRBJ1-2,CASSFRDGYTF,TGTGCCAGCAGTTTCCGGGATGGCTACACCTTC
-,-,TRBV19,TRBJ1-2,CASSMRNDYGYTF,TGTGCCAGTAGTATGAGGAACGACTATGGCTACACCTTC
-,-,TRBV4-2,TRBJ1-2,CASSQDRALGYTF,TGTGCCAGCAGCCAAGATAGAGCCCTTGGCTACACCTTC